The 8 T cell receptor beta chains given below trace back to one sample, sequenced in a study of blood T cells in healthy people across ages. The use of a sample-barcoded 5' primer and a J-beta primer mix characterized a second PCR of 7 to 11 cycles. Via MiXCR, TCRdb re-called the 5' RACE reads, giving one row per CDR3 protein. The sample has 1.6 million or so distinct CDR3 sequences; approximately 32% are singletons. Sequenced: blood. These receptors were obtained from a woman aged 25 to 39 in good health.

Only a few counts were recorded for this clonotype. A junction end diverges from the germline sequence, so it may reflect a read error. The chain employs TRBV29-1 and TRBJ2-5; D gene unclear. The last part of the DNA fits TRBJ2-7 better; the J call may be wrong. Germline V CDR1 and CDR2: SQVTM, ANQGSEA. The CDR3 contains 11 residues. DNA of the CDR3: TGCGGCGTTGAACATGGATACGAGCAGTACTTC. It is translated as CGVEHGYEQYF.

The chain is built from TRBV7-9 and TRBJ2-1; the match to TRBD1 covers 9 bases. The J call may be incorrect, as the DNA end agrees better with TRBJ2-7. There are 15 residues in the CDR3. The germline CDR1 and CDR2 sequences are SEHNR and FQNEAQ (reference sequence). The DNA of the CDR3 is TGTGCCAGCAGCTTTCGACAGGGGGGAAGGAACGAGCAGTACTTC. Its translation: CASSFRQGGRNEQYF.

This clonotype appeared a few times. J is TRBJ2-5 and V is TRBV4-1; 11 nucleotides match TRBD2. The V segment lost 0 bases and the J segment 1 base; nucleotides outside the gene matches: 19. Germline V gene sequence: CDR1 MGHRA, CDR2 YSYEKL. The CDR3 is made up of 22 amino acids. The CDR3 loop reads CASSQDGPTSLVSGGGQETQYF. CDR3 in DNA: TGCGCCAGCAGCCAAGATGGACCGACTAGTCTAGTTAGCGGGGGGGGCCAAGAGACCCAGTACTTC.

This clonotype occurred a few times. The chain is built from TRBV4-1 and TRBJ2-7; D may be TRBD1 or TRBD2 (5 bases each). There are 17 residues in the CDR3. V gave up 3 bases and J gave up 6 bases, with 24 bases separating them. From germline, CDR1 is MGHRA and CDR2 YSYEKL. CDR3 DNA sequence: TGCGCCAGCAGCCATGCCCTCGAGGGGCACGTAGAGATCGAGCAGTACTTC. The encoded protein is CASSHALEGHVEIEQYF.

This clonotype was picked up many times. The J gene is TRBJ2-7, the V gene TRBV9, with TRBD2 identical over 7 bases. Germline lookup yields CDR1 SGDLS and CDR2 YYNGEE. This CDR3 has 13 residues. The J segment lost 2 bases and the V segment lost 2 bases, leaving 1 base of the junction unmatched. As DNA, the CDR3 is TGTGCCAGCAGCGTGGGACTAACCTACGAGCAGTACTTC. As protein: CASSVGLTYEQYF.

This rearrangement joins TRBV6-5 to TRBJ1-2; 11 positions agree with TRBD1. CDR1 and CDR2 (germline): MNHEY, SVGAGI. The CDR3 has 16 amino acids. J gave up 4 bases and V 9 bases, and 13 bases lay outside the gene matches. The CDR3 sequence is CASRPPRTGGRYGYTF. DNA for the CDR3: TGTGCCAGTAGGCCCCCGCGGACAGGGGGCCGCTATGGCTACACCTTC.

The CDR3 bases are TGCAGTGCTAGAGATTTGGGACTAGCGGGAGTCCTTGAGCAGTTCTTC. Amino acid sequence: CSARDLGLAGVLEQFF. V gene TRBV20-1 combines with J gene TRBJ2-1; 14 bases agree with TRBD2. The CDR3 has 16 residues. V dropped 0 bases and J dropped 9; count of bases not matched to a gene: 7. Germline assignment: CDR1 DFQATT and CDR2 SNEGSKA (reference sequence).

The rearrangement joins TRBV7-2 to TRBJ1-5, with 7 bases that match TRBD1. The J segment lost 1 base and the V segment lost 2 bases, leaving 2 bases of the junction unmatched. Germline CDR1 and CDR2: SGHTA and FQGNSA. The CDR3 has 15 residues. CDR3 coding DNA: TGTGCCAGCAGCTTATCGGGACAGAGCAATCAGCCCCAGCATTTT. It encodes CASSLSGQSNQPQHF.